What follows are 29 T cell receptor beta chains derived from one specimen sequenced in a study of post-analysis software for immune sequencing data. Each TCR beta cDNA library carried unique molecular identifiers. MiXCR, run by TCRdb on the PCR reads, gives a single entry per CDR3 protein. Here the sample spans hundreds of thousands of distinct CDR3 sequences, about 32% being singletons. Antigens for these TCRs are unknown. Regarding the study as a whole: The study found TRBV5-6, TRBV5-1 and TRBV20-1 among five TRBV segments more frequent in patients than controls.

Sequencing input: blood. All receptors come from a girl under 18 with multiple sclerosis.

The chain employs TRBV29-1 and TRBJ2-5; D might be TRBD1 or TRBD2, each matching 5 bases. V lost 3 bases to trimming and J lost 5 bases, with 16 bases between them. CDR1 is SQVTM and CDR2 is ANQGSEA in the germline V gene. This CDR3 has 14 amino acids. CDR3 coding DNA: TGCAGCGTTGAGGGGCGGGCCACTTCGGAGACCCAGTACTTC. It translates to CSVEGRATSETQYF.

Notes on this clonotype: At one end the junction does not follow the germline gene, possibly because of a read error. This chain links TRBV4-3 with TRBJ1-2; 9 bases fit TRBD1. Per germline, CDR1 LGHNA and CDR2 YSLEER. This CDR3 is 15 amino acids long. The CDR3 protein is CASSQEGTGRYDYTF. Here the CDR3 DNA reads TGCGCCAGCAGCCAAGAAGGGACAGGGCGCTATGACTACACCTTC.

The chain joins TRBV20-1 to TRBJ2-3; no clear D gene. V lost 5 bases and J lost 11, with 17 bases in between. The CDR3 contains 12 residues. Germline loops: CDR1 DFQATT, CDR2 SNEGSKA (reference sequence). The CDR3 coding sequence is TGCAGTGCTTCCCAGTCATCGAATATGCAGTATTTT. Protein sequence: CSASQSSNMQYF.

The sample holds a few counts of this clonotype. The chain carries TRBV20-1 and TRBJ2-2, with D hard to call. CDR3 size: 13 residues. Trimming removed 5 bases from V and 5 bases from J, with 12 bases in between. CDR1 and CDR2 (germline): DFQATT, SNEGSKA (reference sequence). CDR3: CSAANAATGELFF. CDR3 DNA sequence: TGCAGTGCTGCTAATGCGGCTACCGGGGAGCTGTTTTTT.

In its sample, this clonotype was seen a few times. This chain links TRBV6-6 with TRBJ2-7; D might be TRBD1 or TRBD2, each matching 6 bases. Germline CDR1 MNHNY, CDR2 SVGAGI (reference sequence). The CDR3 totals 15 residues. The V gene lost 5 bases and the J gene lost 0 bases, with 14 bases spanning the gap. CDR3 nucleotide sequence: TGTGCCAGCAGTCCCGTTAGGGGGGACTCCTACGAGCAGTACTTC. Encoded protein: CASSPVRGDSYEQYF.

This clonotype was counted a few times. The V and J genes are TRBV7-9 and TRBJ2-1; perhaps D is TRBD1 or TRBD2 (5 bases each). With 4 bases removed from V and 7 bases from J, the gap between germline ends came to 20 bases. CDR1 is SEHNR and CDR2 is FQNEAQ in the germline V gene (reference sequence). This CDR3 spans 16 amino acids. The CDR3 loop reads CASSSYGGPRVNEQFF. The DNA of the CDR3 is TGTGCCAGCAGCTCGTATGGGGGACCCCGGGTGAATGAGCAGTTCTTC.

V usage is TRBV15 and J usage is TRBJ2-7, with D perhaps matching TRBD1 (5 bases). The germline V gene has CDR1 LNHNV and CDR2 YYDKDF (reference sequence). This CDR3 is 15 amino acids long. V lost 7 bases to trimming and J lost 0 bases, with 16 bases between them. CDR3 in amino acids: CATNERTSNSYEQYF. Here the CDR3 DNA reads TGTGCCACCAACGAACGGACATCCAACTCCTACGAGCAGTACTTC.

This clonotype appeared a few times. This rearrangement joins TRBV14 to TRBJ2-1; TRBD1 aligns across 9 bases. The CDR3 is made up of 14 amino acids. Germline V gene lookup returns CDR1 SGHDN and CDR2 FVKESK. V was clipped by 6 bases and J by 4 bases; unmatched bases: 4. The CDR3 here is CASSPDRGYNEQFF. As DNA, the CDR3 is TGTGCCAGCAGTCCGGACAGGGGTTACAATGAGCAGTTCTTC.

There are a few counts of this clonotype. The chain recombines TRBV10-3 with TRBJ1-4, with D perhaps matching TRBD1 (5 bases). This CDR3 is built from 15 residues. Germline V gene sequence: CDR1 ENHRY, CDR2 SYGVKD. Deletions cut 7 bases from V and 3 bases from J, with 15 bases between. The CDR3 bases are TGTGCCATCAAGGCGACAGCCTTTGCTAATGAAAAACTGTTTTTT. Protein: CAIKATAFANEKLFF.

The CDR3 reads CASSQGDDEKLFF. The CDR3 nucleotides are TGCGCCAGCAGCCAGGGGGACGATGAAAAACTGTTTTTT. The gene calls are TRBV4-1 and TRBJ1-4, with D tentatively TRBD1 (5 bases). The CDR3 contains 13 residues. CDR1 is MGHRA and CDR2 is YSYEKL in the germline V gene. V dropped 3 bases and J dropped 6 bases, with 8 bases sitting between them.

The chain carries TRBV3-1 and TRBJ2-7, with D possibly matching TRBD1 (6 bases). Trimming took off 1 base at V and 7 bases at J, with 17 bases between the two ends. The CDR3 contains 15 residues. Germline V CDR1 and CDR2: LGHDT, YNNKEL (reference sequence). CDR3 sequence: CASSQGVGAPNEQYF. For the CDR3, the DNA is TGTGCCAGCAGCCAAGGAGTGGGGGCCCCCAATGAGCAGTACTTC.

This sequence joins TRBV3-1 and TRBJ1-2, with 10 bases fitting TRBD1. The trim removed 4 bases at V and 6 bases at J, leaving 17 bases unmatched. This CDR3 region has 18 residues. Germline CDR1 and CDR2: LGHDT and YNNKEL (reference sequence). The CDR3 bases are TGTGCCAGCAGCCCCCACGACAGGGGGCGGGCGGCAAAAAATGGCTACACCTTC. This sequence encodes CASSPHDRGRAAKNGYTF.

This clonotype was observed a handful of times. DNA of the CDR3: TGCAGTGCTCGAACCGACCGGGACAGGGGCTTTCCCCTCCACTTT. Translation gives CSARTDRDRGFPLHF. The rearrangement joins TRBV20-1 to TRBJ1-6; 10 positions agree with TRBD1. CDR1 DFQATT and CDR2 SNEGSKA come from the germline V gene (reference sequence). With V trimmed by 5 bases and J by 13 bases, 14 bases remained unmatched. The CDR3 extends over 15 amino acids.

This clonotype was counted only a few times. The junction departs from germline at one end; a sequencing error may be responsible. The CDR3 coding sequence is TGTGCCAGCAGCGTCCCGAGGGGCACAGATATGCAGTATTTT. It yields the protein CASSVPRGTDMQYF. This chain links TRBV5-6 with TRBJ2-3, with D perhaps being TRBD1 or TRBD2 (5 bases each). This CDR3 is built from 14 residues. In germline, CDR1 is SGHDT, CDR2 YYEEEE. The whole variable domain, filled in from reference TRBV5-6 and TRBJ2-3, reads DAGVTQSPTHLIKTRGQQVTLRCSPKSGHDTVSWYQQALGQGPQFIFQYYEEEERQRGNFPDRFSGHQFPNYSSELNVNALLLGDSALYLCASSVPRGTDMQYFGPGTRLTVL.

J is TRBJ2-1 and V is TRBV6-5, with a weak D call TRBD2 (6 bases). The germline gives CDR1 MNHEY, CDR2 SVGAGI. V was clipped by 2 bases and J by 8 bases, with 16 bases between them. This CDR3 is 15 amino acids long. The CDR3 loop reads CASSYLGTPKYEQFF. The CDR3 nucleotides read TGTGCCAGCAGTTACCTCGGGACTCCCAAGTATGAGCAGTTCTTC.

The table lists this clonotype with a count of one. This chain links TRBV28 with TRBJ2-1, with 9 bases lining up with TRBD1. The trim removed 5 bases at V and 7 bases at J, leaving 6 bases unmatched. Germline V gene data show CDR1 as MDHEN and CDR2 as SYDVKM. The CDR3 totals 14 residues. Here the CDR3 reads CASSPVDRGNEQFF. CDR3 in DNA: TGTGCCAGCAGTCCCGTGGACAGGGGTAATGAGCAGTTCTTC.

This clonotype turned up a few times. V is TRBV5-1 and J is TRBJ2-3; 11 bases are a match to TRBD2. The ends lost 3 bases at V and 5 bases at J; junction bases unmatched: 5. The germline gives CDR1 SGHRS, CDR2 YFSETQ. This CDR3 is 15 amino acids long. CDR3 in DNA: TGCGCCAGCAGCTGGGGGACTAGCGGTGGAGATACGCAGTATTTT. As protein: CASSWGTSGGDTQYF.

This clonotype has a handful of counts. The chain links TRBV20-1 to TRBJ1-6, with D possibly being TRBD1 (5 bases). Trimming shortened V by 3 bases and J by 7 bases, and 13 bases separated the two germline ends. The V gene's germline CDR1 is DFQATT and CDR2 SNEGSKA (reference sequence). This CDR3 region has 14 residues. In DNA, the CDR3 is TGCAGTGCTAGGGGGGTTCGAGGGAATTCACCCCTCCACTTT. As protein: CSARGVRGNSPLHF.

The chain uses TRBV5-1 and TRBJ1-1, with D tentatively TRBD1 (5 bases). The CDR3 consists of 15 residues. Germline V gene data show CDR1 as SGHRS and CDR2 as YFSETQ. V lost 4 bases, J lost 1 base, and 14 bases lay in between. The CDR3 nucleotides are TGCGCCAGCAGCGCGGTCGGGACCGAGAACACTGAAGCTTTCTTT. This translates into CASSAVGTENTEAFF.

CDR3 coding DNA: TGTGCCAGCAGCCCGACTAGCGGGTCCCACGAGCAGTACTTC. This translates into CASSPTSGSHEQYF. This chain links TRBV7-2 with TRBJ2-7; TRBD2 matches at 10 bases. The CDR3 has 14 amino acids. The germline V gene has CDR1 SGHTA and CDR2 FQGNSA. Germline trimming cut 5 bases from V and 5 bases from J; bases unmatched to any gene: 6. The complete variable domain, with remaining parts taken from reference TRBV7-2 and TRBJ2-7, reads GAGVSQSPSNKVTEKGKDVELRCDPISGHTALYWYRQSLGQGLEFLIYFQGNSAPDKSGLPSDRFSAERTGGSVSTLTIQRTQQEDSAVYLCASSPTSGSHEQYFGPGTRLTVT.

This clonotype was picked up a small number of times. The V gene is TRBV5-1, the J gene TRBJ2-1; 9 nucleotides align to TRBD2. The CDR3 covers 15 residues. J lost 5 bases, V lost 4 bases, and 7 bases had no gene match. The germline CDR1 and CDR2 sequences are SGHRS and YFSETQ. CDR3 bases: TGCGCCAGCAGCCTCCGGGCTAGCGGGAACAATGAGCAGTTCTTC. It translates to CASSLRASGNNEQFF.

This clonotype was seen only a few times. V gene TRBV6-5 combines with J gene TRBJ2-3, with 9 bases that match TRBD1. Trimming removed 6 bases from V and 3 bases from J; junction bases left unmatched: 7. The germline V gene has CDR1 MNHEY and CDR2 SVGAGI. The CDR3 is made up of 15 amino acids. CDR3 DNA sequence: TGTGCCAGCAGAACTCCGGGACAGGGTACAGATACGCAGTATTTT. Translated: CASRTPGQGTDTQYF.

This clonotype was counted a few times. V usage is TRBV20-1 and J usage is TRBJ2-3; 9 nucleotides agree with TRBD2. Germline V lookup: CDR1 DFQATT, CDR2 SNEGSKA (reference sequence). The CDR3 consists of 16 residues. V dropped 2 bases and J dropped 6; count of bases not matched to a gene: 12. The CDR3: CSARRESSGVEDTQYF. The CDR3 nucleotides read TGCAGTGCTAGACGGGAGTCTAGCGGGGTAGAGGATACGCAGTATTTT.

In this sample, this clonotype turned up many times. An end of the junction differs from the germline gene, which may be a read error. The rearrangement joins TRBV7-2 to TRBJ2-7, with D hard to call. Germline V lookup: CDR1 SGHTA, CDR2 FQGNSA. There are 13 residues in the CDR3. The CDR3 DNA follows: TGCGCCAGCAGCTTGGGCGGCGGCTACGAGCAGTACTTC. Its translation: CASSLGGGYEQYF. The full variable domain, in which reference TRBV7-2 and TRBJ2-7 provide the parts outside the CDR3, is GAGVSQSPSNKVTEKGKDVELRCDPISGHTALYWYRQSLGQGLEFLIYFQGNSAPDKSGLPSDRFSAERTGGSVSTLTIQRTQQEDSAVYLCASSLGGGYEQYFGPGTRLTVT.

This chain links TRBV7-2 with TRBJ2-5; 7 positions agree with TRBD1. The germline CDR1 and CDR2 sequences are SGHTA and FQGNSA. This CDR3 is 16 amino acids long. V trimming: 3 bases; J trimming: 11 bases; junction bases outside the gene matches: 18. The CDR3 reads CASSLNSGFRGPGQYF. In DNA, the CDR3 is TGTGCCAGCAGCTTGAATTCAGGGTTTAGGGGGCCGGGGCAGTACTTC.

The chain links TRBV13 to TRBJ2-4, with 8 positions matching TRBD1. The end of the DNA is better explained by TRBJ2-5, so the J call may be wrong. The CDR3 is 15 residues long. CDR1 is PRHDT, CDR2 FYEKMQ, per germline (reference sequence). This CDR3 reads CASSPVGQGLKTQYF. DNA of the CDR3: TGTGCCAGCAGCCCGGTTGGACAGGGATTAAAGACCCAGTACTTC.

The rearrangement joins TRBV6-5 to TRBJ1-5; 8 nucleotides line up with TRBD1. The V gene's germline CDR1 is MNHEY and CDR2 SVGAGI. After removal of 2 bases from V and 3 bases from J, the junction contained 3 bases not matched to a gene. This CDR3 comprises 15 residues. The CDR3 here is CASSYAGGDNQPQHF. In DNA, the CDR3 is TGTGCCAGCAGTTACGCAGGGGGCGACAATCAGCCCCAGCATTTT.

Here the CDR3 reads CASRGTAENTEAFF. The CDR3, as DNA: TGCGCCAGCAGGGGGACTGCCGAGAACACTGAAGCTTTCTTT. The chain combines TRBV10-2 with TRBJ1-1; perhaps TRBD1 as D (5 bases). Germline CDR1 WSHSY, CDR2 SAAADI. Trimming removed 6 bases from V and 1 base from J, with 12 bases in between. The CDR3 is 14 residues long.

This chain connects TRBV18 to TRBJ1-1; TRBD1 matches at 11 bases. In germline, CDR1 is KGHSH, CDR2 LQKENI. With 4 bases clipped from V and 7 bases from J, the junction kept 2 bases outside the gene matches. The CDR3 has 13 residues. This CDR3 is CASSRGTGGEAFF. The CDR3 region has the DNA TGTGCCAGCTCACGCGGGACAGGGGGTGAAGCTTTCTTT. The full variable domain, in which reference TRBV18 and TRBJ1-1 provide the parts outside the CDR3, is NAGVMQNPRHLVRRRGQEARLRCSPMKGHSHVYWYRQLPEEGLKFMVYLQKENIIDESGMPKERFSAEFPKEGPSILRIQQVVRGDSAAYFCASSRGTGGEAFFGQGTRLTVV.